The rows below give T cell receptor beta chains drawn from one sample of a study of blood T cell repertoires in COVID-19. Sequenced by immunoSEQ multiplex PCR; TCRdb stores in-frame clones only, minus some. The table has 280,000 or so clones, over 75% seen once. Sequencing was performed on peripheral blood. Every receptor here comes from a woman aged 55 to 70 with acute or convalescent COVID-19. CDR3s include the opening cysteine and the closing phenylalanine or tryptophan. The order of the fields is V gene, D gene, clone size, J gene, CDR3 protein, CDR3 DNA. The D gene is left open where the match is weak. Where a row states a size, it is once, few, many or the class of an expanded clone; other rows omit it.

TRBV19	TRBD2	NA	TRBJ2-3	CASSPLAGGRTDTQYF	TGTGCCAGTAGTCCCCTAGCGGGAGGACGCACAGATACGCAGTATTTT
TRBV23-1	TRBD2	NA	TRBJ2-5	CASSPPRASGRAGQETQYF	TGCGCCAGCAGTCCGCCCCGCGCTAGCGGGAGGGCCGGACAAGAGACCCAGTACTTC
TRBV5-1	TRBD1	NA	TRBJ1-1	CASSGGQGGTEAFF	TGCGCCAGCAGCGGGGGACAGGGCGGGACTGAAGCTTTCTTT
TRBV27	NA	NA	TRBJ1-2	CASSLSWDTVNYGYTF	TGTGCCAGCAGTTTATCTTGGGACACAGTAAACTATGGCTACACCTTC
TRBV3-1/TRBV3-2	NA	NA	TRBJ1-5	CASSQEEGPNSNQPQHF	TGTGCCAGCAGCCAAGAAGAGGGTCCAAATAGCAATCAGCCCCAGCATTTT
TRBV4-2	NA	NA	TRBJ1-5	CASSPRDTDQPQHF	TGTGCCAGCAGCCCCCGGGACACAGATCAGCCCCAGCATTTT
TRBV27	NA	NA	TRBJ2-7	CASSLSRREEQYF	TGTGCCAGCAGTTTATCGAGGCGGGAAGAGCAGTACTTC
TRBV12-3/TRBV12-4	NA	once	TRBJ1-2	CASSLGQIGGYTF	TGTGCCAGCAGTTTAGGACAAATTGGTGGCTACACCTTC
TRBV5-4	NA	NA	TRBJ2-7	CASSLGEEQYF	TGTGCCAGCAGCTTGGGGGAGGAGCAGTACTTC
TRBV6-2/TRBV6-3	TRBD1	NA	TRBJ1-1	CASSLDRGGGEAFF	TGTGCCAGCAGTTTAGACAGGGGAGGCGGTGAAGCTTTCTTT
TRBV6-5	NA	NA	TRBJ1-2	CASSYEGSFNYGYTF	TGTGCCAGCAGTTACGAGGGCAGTTTTAACTATGGCTACACCTTC
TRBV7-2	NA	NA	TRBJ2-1	CASSLVGPSSGEQFF	TGTGCCAGCAGCTTAGTCGGGCCGAGTTCGGGAGAGCAGTTCTTC
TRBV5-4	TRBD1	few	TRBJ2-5	CASSANPPRTGNLETQYF	TGTGCCAGCAGCGCCAACCCGCCTCGGACAGGGAACTTAGAGACCCAGTACTTC
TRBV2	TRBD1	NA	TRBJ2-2	CASSRDRPNTGELFF	TGTGCCAGCAGTCGGGACAGGCCGAACACCGGGGAGCTGTTTTTT
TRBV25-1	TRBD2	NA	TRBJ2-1	CATGGAYNEQFF	TGTGCCACCGGGGGGGCCTACAATGAGCAGTTCTTC
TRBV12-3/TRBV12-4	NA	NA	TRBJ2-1	CASTLGGDAEQFF	TGTGCCAGCACCCTCGGAGGGGATGCCGAGCAGTTCTTC
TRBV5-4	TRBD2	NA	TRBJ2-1	CASSPVGRARNNEQFF	TGTGCCAGCAGCCCGGTCGGGAGGGCCCGGAACAATGAGCAGTTCTTC
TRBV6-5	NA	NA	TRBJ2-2	CASSYVQANTGELFF	TGTGCCAGCAGTTACGTCCAGGCGAACACCGGGGAGCTGTTTTTT
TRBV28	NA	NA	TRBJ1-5	CASSLGTSDSNQPQHF	TGTGCCAGCAGTTTAGGGACATCGGATAGCAATCAGCCCCAGCATTTT
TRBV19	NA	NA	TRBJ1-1	CASSIRSEAFF	TGTGCCAGTAGTATCAGATCTGAAGCTTTCTTT
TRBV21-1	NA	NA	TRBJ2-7	CASSKRRGGYEQYF	TGTGCCAGCAGCAAAAGGCGGGGGGGATACGAGCAGTACTTC
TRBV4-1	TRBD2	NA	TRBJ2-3	CASSPRVSGGVPDTQYF	TGCGCCAGCAGCCCGCGGGTTAGCGGGGGGGTTCCGGATACGCAGTATTTT
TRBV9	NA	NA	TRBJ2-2	CASSVTAGELFF	TGTGCCAGCAGCGTAACGGCCGGGGAGCTGTTTTTT
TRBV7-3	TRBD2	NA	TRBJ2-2	CASGTGTSVSGELFF	TGTGCCAGTGGGACCGGGACTAGCGTTTCCGGGGAGCTGTTTTTT
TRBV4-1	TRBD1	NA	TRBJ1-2	CASSHPTDRGRLYGYTF	TGCGCCAGCAGCCATCCAACGGACAGGGGGCGGCTCTATGGCTACACCTTC
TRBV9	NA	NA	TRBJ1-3	CASSVVGDTSSGNTIYF	TGTGCCAGCAGCGTAGTTGGGGACACGAGCTCTGGAAACACCATATATTTT
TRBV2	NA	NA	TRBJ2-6	CASSEGLRGSGANVLTF	TGTGCCAGCAGTGAAGGTTTAAGGGGCTCTGGGGCCAACGTCCTGACTTTC
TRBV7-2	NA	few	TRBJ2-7	CASSLALGRYEQYF	TGTGCCAGCAGCTTAGCGTTGGGGAGGTACGAGCAGTACTTC
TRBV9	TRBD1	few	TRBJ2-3	CASSLAGQASDTQYF	TGTGCCAGCAGCCTGGCGGGACAGGCCTCAGATACGCAGTATTTT
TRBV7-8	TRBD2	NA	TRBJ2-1	CASTPWAGGGFDEQFF	TGTGCCAGCACCCCCTGGGCGGGGGGGGGTTTTGATGAGCAGTTCTTC
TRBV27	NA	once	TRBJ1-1	CASSFQGLNTEAFF	TGTGCCAGCAGTTTTCAGGGGTTGAACACTGAAGCTTTCTTT
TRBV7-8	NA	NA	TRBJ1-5	CASSLAVRTDSNQPQHF	TGTGCCAGCAGCTTAGCGGTCAGGACAGATAGCAATCAGCCCCAGCATTTT
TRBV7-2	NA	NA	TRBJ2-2	CASSLEASPRGELFF	TGTGCCAGCAGCCTCGAAGCTAGTCCGAGGGGGGAGCTGTTTTTT
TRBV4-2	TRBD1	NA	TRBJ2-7	CASSHARTGDSYEQYF	TGTGCCAGCAGCCATGCTAGGACAGGGGACTCCTACGAGCAGTACTTC
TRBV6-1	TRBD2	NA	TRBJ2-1	CASSGTSGSLLGYNEQFF	TGTGCCAGCAGTGGGACTAGCGGGAGCCTCCTTGGATACAATGAGCAGTTCTTC
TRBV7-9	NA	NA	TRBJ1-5	CASSLEGGQPQHF	TGTGCCAGCAGCCTAGAAGGGGGTCAGCCCCAGCATTTT
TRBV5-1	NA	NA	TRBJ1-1	CASSYSNSNTEAFF	TGCGCCAGCAGCTACAGTAATTCGAACACTGAAGCTTTCTTT
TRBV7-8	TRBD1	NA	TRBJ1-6	CASSASGTGGGSPLHF	TGTGCCAGCAGCGCCTCCGGGACAGGGGGTGGGTCACCCCTCCACTTT
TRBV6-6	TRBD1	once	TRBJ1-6	CASSLQGARDSPLHF	TGTGCCAGCAGTTTACAGGGGGCGCGTGATTCACCCCTCCACTTT
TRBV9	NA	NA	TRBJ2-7	CASSPWGDHEQYF	TGTGCCAGCAGCCCATGGGGGGACCACGAGCAGTACTTC
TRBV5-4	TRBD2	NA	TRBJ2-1	CASSSLGLAVYNEQFF	TGTGCCAGCAGCTCTCTAGGACTAGCGGTGTACAATGAGCAGTTCTTC
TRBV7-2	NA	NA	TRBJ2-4	CASSLAQAKNIQYF	TGTGCCAGCAGCTTAGCACAGGCCAAAAACATTCAGTACTTC
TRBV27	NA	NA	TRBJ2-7	CASSRRVKYEQYF	TGTGCCAGCAGTCGCCGGGTCAAATACGAGCAGTACTTC
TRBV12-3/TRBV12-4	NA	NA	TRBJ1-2	CASSLDNYGYTF	TGTGCCAGCAGCCTAGACAACTATGGCTACACCTTC